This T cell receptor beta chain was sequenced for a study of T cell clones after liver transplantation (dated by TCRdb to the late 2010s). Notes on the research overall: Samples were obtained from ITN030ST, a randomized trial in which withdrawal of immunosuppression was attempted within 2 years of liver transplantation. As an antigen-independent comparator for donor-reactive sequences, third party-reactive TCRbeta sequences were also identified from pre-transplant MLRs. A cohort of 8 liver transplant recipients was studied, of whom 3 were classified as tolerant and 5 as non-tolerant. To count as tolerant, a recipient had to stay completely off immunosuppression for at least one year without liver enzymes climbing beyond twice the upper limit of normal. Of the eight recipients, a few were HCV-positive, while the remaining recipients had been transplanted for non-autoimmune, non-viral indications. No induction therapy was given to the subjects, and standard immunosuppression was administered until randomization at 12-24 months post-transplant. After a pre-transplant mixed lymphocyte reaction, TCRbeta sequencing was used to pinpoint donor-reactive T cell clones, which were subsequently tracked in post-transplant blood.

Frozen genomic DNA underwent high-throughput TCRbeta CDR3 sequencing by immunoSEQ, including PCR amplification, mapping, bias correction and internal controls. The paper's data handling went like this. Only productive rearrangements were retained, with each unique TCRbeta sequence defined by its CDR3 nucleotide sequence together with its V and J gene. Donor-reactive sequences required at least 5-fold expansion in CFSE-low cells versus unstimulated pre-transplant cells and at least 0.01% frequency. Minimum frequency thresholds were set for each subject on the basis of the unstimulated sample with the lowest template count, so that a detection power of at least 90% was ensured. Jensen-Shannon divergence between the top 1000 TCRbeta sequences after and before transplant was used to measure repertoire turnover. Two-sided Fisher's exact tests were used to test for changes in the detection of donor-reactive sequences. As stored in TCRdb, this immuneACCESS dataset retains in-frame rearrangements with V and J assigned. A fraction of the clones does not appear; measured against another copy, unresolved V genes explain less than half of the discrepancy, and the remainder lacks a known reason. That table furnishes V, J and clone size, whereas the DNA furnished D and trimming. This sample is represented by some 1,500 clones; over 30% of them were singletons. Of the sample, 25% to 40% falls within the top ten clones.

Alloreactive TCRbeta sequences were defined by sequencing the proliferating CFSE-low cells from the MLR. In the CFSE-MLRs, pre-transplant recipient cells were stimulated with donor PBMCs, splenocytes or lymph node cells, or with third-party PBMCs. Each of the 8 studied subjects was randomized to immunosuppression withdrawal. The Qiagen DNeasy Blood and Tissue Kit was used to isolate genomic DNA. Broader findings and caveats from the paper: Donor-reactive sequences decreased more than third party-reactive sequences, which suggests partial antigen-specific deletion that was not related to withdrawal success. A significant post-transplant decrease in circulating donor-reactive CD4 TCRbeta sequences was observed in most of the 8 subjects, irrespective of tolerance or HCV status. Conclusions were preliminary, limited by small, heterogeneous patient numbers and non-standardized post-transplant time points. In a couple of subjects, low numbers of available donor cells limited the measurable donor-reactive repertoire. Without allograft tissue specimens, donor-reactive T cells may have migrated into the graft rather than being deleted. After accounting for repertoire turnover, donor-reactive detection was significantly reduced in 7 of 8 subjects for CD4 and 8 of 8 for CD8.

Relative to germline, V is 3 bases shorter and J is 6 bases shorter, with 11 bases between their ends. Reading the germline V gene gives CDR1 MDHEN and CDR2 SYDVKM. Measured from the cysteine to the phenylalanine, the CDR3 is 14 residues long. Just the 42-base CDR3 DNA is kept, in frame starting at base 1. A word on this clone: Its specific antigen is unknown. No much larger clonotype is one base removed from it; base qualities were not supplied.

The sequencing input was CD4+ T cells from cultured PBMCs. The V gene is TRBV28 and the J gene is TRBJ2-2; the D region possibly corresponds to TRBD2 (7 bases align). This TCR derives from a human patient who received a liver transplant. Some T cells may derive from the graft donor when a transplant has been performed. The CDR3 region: CASSLWGGPGELFF. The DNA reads TGTGCCAGCAGTTTGTGGGGGGGCCCCGGGGAGCTGTTTTTT.